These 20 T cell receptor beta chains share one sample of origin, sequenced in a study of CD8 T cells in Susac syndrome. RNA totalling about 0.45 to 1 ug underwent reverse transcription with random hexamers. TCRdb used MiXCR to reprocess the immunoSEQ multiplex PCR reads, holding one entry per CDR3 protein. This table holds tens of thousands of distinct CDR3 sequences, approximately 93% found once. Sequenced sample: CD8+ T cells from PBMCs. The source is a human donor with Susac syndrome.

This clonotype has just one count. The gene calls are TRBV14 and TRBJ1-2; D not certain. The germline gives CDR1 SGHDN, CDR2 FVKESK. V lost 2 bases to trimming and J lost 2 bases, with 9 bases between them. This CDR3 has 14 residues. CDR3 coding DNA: TGTGCCAGCAGCCAATTGAGTCCAAACTATGGCTACACCTTC. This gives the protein CASSQLSPNYGYTF.

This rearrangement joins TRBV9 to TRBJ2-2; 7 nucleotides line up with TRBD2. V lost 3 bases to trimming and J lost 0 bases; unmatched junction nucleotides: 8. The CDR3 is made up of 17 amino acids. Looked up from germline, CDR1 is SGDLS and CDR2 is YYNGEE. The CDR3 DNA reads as TGTGCCAGCAGCGATCCAAGCGGGGCTTCGAACACCGGGGAGCTGTTTTTT. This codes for CASSDPSGASNTGELFF.

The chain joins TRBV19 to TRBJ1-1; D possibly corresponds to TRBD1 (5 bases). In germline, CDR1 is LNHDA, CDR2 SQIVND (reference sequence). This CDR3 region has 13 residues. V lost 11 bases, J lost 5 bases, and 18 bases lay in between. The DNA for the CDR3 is TGTGCCTCGAAAGACAACGAGGGGACTGAAGCTTTCTTT. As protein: CASKDNEGTEAFF.

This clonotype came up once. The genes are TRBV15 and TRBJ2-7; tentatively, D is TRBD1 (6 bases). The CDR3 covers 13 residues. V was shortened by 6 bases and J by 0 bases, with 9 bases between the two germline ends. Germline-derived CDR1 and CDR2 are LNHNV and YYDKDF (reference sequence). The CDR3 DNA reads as TGTGCCACCAGTCGACAGGCCTCCTACGAGCAGTACTTC. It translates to CATSRQASYEQYF. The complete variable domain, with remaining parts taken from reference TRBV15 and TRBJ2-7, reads DAMVIQNPRYQVTQFGKPVTLSCSQTLNHNVMYWYQQKSSQAPKLLFHYYDKDFNNEADTPDNFQSRRPNTSFCFLDIRSPGLGDTAMYLCATSRQASYEQYFGPGTRLTVT.

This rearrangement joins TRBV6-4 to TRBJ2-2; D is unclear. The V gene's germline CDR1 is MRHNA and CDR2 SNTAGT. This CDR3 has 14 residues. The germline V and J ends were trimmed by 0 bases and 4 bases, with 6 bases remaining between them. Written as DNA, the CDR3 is TGTGCCAGCAGTGACTCAGGCACCACCGGGGAGCTGTTTTTT. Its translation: CASSDSGTTGELFF.

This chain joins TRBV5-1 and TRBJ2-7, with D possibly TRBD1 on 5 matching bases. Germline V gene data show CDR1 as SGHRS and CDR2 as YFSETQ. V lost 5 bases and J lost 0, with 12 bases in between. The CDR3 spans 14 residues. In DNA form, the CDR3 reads TGCGCCAGCAGTTCTGGGGCTCTCTCCTACGAGCAGTACTTC. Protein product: CASSSGALSYEQYF.

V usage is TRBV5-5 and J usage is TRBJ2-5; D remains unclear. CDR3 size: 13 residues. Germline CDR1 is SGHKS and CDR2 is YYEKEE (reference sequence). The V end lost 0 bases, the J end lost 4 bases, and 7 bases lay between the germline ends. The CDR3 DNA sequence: TGTGCCAGCAGCTTGGTTAGACGAGAGACCCAGTACTTC. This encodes CASSLVRRETQYF.

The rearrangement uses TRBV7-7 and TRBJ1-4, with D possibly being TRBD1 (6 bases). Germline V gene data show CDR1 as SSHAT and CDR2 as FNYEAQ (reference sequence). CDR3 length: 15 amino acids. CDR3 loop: CARVRLGHWYEKLFF. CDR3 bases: TGTGCTAGGGTGCGCCTGGGACACTGGTATGAAAAACTGTTTTTT. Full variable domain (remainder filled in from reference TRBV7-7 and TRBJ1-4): GAGVSQSPRYKVTKRGQDVTLRCDPISSHATLYWYQQALGQGPEFLTYFNYEAQPDKSGLPSDRFSAERPEGSISTLTIQRTEQRDSAMYRCARVRLGHWYEKLFFGSGTQLSVL.

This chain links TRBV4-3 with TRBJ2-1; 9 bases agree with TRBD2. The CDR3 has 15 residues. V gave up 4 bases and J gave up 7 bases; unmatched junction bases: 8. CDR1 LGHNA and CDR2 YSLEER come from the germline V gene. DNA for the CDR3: TGCGCCAGCAGCCCCCGAGCGGGGGGCCGAAATGAGCAGTTCTTC. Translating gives CASSPRAGGRNEQFF.

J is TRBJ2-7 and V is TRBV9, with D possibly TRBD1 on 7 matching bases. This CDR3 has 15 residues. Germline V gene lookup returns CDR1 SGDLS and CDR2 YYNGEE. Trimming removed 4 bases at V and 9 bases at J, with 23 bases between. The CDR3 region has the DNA TGTGCCAGCAGCCCAGGCGGGACAGACCCGTTGGGGCAGTACTTC. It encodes CASSPGGTDPLGQYF.

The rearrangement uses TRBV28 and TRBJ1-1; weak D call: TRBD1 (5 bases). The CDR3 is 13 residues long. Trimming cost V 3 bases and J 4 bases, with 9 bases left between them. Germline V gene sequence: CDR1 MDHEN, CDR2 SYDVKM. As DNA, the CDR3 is TGTGCCAGCAGTTTCGGGGGAGGCACTGAAGCTTTCTTT. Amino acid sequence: CASSFGGGTEAFF.

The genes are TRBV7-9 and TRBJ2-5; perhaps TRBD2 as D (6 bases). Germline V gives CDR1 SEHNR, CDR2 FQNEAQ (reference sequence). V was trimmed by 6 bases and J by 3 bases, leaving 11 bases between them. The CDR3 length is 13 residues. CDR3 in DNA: TGTGCCAGCAGGGGACTGGAAGAAGAGACCCAGTACTTC. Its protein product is CASRGLEEETQYF.

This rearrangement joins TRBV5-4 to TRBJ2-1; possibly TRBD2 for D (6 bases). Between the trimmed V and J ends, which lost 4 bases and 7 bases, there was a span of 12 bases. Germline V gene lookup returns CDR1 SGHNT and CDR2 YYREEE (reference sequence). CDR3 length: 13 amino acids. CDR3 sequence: CASSQGGGNEQFF. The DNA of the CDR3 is TGTGCCAGCAGCCAGGGAGGAGGGAATGAGCAGTTCTTC.

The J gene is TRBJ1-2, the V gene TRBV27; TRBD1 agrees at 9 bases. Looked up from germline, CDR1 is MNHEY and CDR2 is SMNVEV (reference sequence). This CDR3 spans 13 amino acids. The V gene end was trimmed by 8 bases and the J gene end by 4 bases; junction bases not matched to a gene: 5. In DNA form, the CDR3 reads TGTGCCAGCTCGGGGGACAGGGTCTATGGCTACACCTTC. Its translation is CASSGDRVYGYTF.

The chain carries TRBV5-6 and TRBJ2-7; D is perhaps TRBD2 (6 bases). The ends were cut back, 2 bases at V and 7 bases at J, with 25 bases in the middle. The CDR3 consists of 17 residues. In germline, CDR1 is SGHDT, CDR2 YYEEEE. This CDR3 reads CASSFTESGPSLREQYF. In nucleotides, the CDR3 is TGTGCCAGCAGCTTTACTGAAAGCGGGCCTAGCTTAAGGGAGCAGTACTTC. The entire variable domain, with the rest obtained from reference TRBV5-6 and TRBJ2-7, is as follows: DAGVTQSPTHLIKTRGQQVTLRCSPKSGHDTVSWYQQALGQGPQFIFQYYEEEERQRGNFPDRFSGHQFPNYSSELNVNALLLGDSALYLCASSFTESGPSLREQYFGPGTRLTVT.

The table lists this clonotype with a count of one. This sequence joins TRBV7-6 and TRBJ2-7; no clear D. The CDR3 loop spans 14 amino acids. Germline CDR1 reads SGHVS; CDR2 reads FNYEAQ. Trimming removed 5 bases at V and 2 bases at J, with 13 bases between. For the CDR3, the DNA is TGTGCCAGCAGCCAAATCGAAGGGACCTACGAGCAGTACTTC. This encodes CASSQIEGTYEQYF.

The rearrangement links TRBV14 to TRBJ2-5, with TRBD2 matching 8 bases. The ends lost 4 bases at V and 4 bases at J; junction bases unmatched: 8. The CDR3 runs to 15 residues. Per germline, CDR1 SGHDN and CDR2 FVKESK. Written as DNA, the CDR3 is TGTGCCAGCAGCCGCCCCTCGGGGGGGGGAGAGACCCAGTACTTC. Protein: CASSRPSGGGETQYF.

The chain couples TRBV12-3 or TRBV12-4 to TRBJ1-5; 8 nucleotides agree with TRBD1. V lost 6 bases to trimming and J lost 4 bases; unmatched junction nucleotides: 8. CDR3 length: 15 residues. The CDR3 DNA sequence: TGTGCCAGCAGGCGGACAGGGCGAGGTAATCAGCCCCAGCATTTT. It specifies CASRRTGRGNQPQHF.

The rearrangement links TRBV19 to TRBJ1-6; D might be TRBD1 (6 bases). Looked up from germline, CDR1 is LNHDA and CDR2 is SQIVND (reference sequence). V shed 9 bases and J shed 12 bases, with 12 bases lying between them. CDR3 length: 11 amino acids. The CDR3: CASHRDGPLHF. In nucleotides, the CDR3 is TGTGCCAGCCACAGGGACGGACCCCTCCACTTT.

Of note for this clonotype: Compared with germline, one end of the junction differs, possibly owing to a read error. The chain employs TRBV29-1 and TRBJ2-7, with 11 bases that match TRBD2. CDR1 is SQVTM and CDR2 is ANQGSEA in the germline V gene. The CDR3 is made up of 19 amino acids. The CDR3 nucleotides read TGCAGCGTAGAAGGAGCTCTCCGGGCTAGCGGGGGGCAAACCTACGAGCAGTACTTC. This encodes CSVEGALRASGGQTYEQYF.